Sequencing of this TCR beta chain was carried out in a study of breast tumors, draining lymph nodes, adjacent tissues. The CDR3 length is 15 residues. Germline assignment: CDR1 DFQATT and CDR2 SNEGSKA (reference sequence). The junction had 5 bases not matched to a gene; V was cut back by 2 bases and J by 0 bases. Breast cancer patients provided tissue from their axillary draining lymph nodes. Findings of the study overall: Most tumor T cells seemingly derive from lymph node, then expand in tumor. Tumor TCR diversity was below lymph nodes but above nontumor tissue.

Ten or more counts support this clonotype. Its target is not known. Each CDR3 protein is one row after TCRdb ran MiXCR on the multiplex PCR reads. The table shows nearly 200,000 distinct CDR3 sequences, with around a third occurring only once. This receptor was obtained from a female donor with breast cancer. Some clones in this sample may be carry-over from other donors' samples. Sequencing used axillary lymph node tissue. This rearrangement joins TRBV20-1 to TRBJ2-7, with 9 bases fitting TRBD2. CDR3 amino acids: CSARMTSGLSYEQYF. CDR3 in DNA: TGCAGTGCTAGAATGACTAGCGGCCTCTCCTACGAGCAGTACTTC.